Listed below are T cell receptor beta chains from one sample, sequenced in a study of cytomegalovirus exposure and HLA in healthy donors. The method was immunoSEQ multiplex PCR; TCRdb's version includes in-frame clones alone and lacks a portion of them. The sample holds about 150,000 clones, about 74% seen once. What was sequenced was PBMCs. These receptors were obtained from a man younger than 35 in good health and CMV-seropositive. Both conserved end residues are part of each CDR3. D genes are given only for firm matches. Expanded clones are given a class, and other clones once, few, many or no size at all.

J gene | V gene | D gene | clone size | CDR3 DNA | CDR3 protein
TRBJ1-1 | TRBV29-1 | TRBD1 | - | TGCACCACAGGGGGGGCTGAAGCTTTCTTT | CTTGGAEAFF
TRBJ2-7 | TRBV4-1 | - | - | TGCGCCAGCAGCCTCTCCGCTGACGGGATGGGGTACGAGCAGTACTTC | CASSLSADGMGYEQYF
TRBJ2-1 | TRBV6-6 | - | few | TGTGCCAGCAGTTACTCCCTCCGGGACAATGAGCAGTTCTTC | CASSYSLRDNEQFF
TRBJ2-1 | TRBV29-1 | - | - | TGCAGCGTTGAATGGGGGGGGGCGTCGGGGCAGTTCTTC | CSVEWGGASGQFF
TRBJ2-5 | TRBV2 | TRBD1 | - | TGTGCCAGCAGTTCGGGACAGGGAGAGACCCAGTACTTC | CASSSGQGETQYF
TRBJ2-7 | TRBV5-1 | TRBD2 | once | TGCGCCAGCAGCTTGGCCTTGACTAGCCCCTACGAGCAGTACTTC | CASSLALTSPYEQYF
TRBJ2-7 | TRBV7-6 | - | - | TGTGCCAGCAGCTTATCCTCCTCCTACGAGCAGTACTTC | CASSLSSSYEQYF
TRBJ1-1 | TRBV7-9 | - | - | TGTGCCAGCAGCTTAGATAGGGGATCTTGGGACACTGAAGCTTTCTTT | CASSLDRGSWDTEAFF
TRBJ1-5 | TRBV5-8 | TRBD1 | - | TGTGCCAGCAGCACATACAGGGGATCCCAGCCCCAGCATTTT | CASSTYRGSQPQHF
TRBJ1-1 | TRBV27 | - | - | TGTGCCAGCAGAGAGAATGAAGCTTTCTTT | CASRENEAFF
TRBJ2-5 | TRBV7-9 | - | few | TGTGCCAGCAGCACCTTCGTTTCGGGAGCAGAGACCCAGTACTTC | CASSTFVSGAETQYF
TRBJ1-5 | TRBV6-1 | TRBD1 | - | TGTGCCACTTGGACAGGGCTCCTTAATCAGCCCCAGCATTTT | CATWTGLLNQPQHF
TRBJ2-3 | TRBV7-3 | TRBD2 | few | TGTGCCAGCAGCCTCGGACTAGCGGGGGGTGATACGCAGTATTTT | CASSLGLAGGDTQYF
TRBJ2-1 | TRBV4-1 | - | - | TGCGCCAGCAGCCAAGGAGAACAGCACTACAATGAGCAGTTCTTC | CASSQGEQHYNEQFF
TRBJ2-1 | TRBV30 | TRBD2 | - | TGTGCCTGGAGTCCTGGACTAGGACACCGGTTCTTC | CAWSPGLGHRFF
TRBJ1-5 | TRBV5-5 | TRBD1 | - | TGTGCCAGCAGCTTGACAGGGGCAAATCATCAGCCCCAGCATTTT | CASSLTGANHQPQHF
TRBJ2-7 | TRBV9 | TRBD1 | few | TGTGCCAGCAGCGCGGGGGACAGGGACTACGAGCAGTACTTC | CASSAGDRDYEQYF
TRBJ2-7 | TRBV7-2 | - | once | TGTGCCAGCAGCTTAGTAGGTGCTAGCCAAAGTATTTTC | CASSLVGASQSIF
TRBJ1-5 | TRBV19 | TRBD1 | few | TGTGCCAGTACCTCCAGGGGGAAGACGGGAGCTAATCAGCCCCAGCATTTT | CASTSRGKTGANQPQHF
TRBJ2-6 | TRBV9 | TRBD1 | - | TGTGCCAGCAGCACGGGACAGGGCTTCTCTGGGGCCAACGTCCTGACTTTC | CASSTGQGFSGANVLTF
TRBJ1-2 | TRBV6-4 | - | - | TGTGCCAGCAGTGATGGAGGGCCCTATGGCTACACCTTC | CASSDGGPYGYTF
TRBJ2-3 | TRBV5-1 | TRBD2 | few | TGCGCCAGCAGCCCGGGACTAGCGGGAGGGGATACGCAGTATTTT | CASSPGLAGGDTQYF
TRBJ2-7 | TRBV5-1 | - | - | TGCGCCAGCAGGTCCGCCTCGTTATACGAGCAGTACTTC | CASRSASLYEQYF
TRBJ2-1 | TRBV7-8 | TRBD2 | - | TGTGCCAGCAGTCTTAGCGGGAGCCCGAATGAGCAGTTCTTC | CASSLSGSPNEQFF
TRBJ2-2 | TRBV18 | - | once | TGTGCCAGCTCACCGTGGGGGCCCAACACCGGGGAGCTGTTTTTT | CASSPWGPNTGELFF
TRBJ1-1 | TRBV7-8 | TRBD1 | - | TGTGCCAGCAGCTCTCAGGGGGCTAACACTGAAGCTTTCTTT | CASSSQGANTEAFF
TRBJ2-1 | TRBV11-1 | TRBD1 | many | TGTGCCAGCAGCCTACAGGGGGCGTACAATGAGCAGTTCTTC | CASSLQGAYNEQFF
TRBJ2-3 | TRBV6-4 | TRBD2 | few | TGTGCCAGCAGTGACTCTAGCGGGGGGGCAGATACGCAGTATTTT | CASSDSSGGADTQYF
TRBJ1-1 | TRBV6-5 | TRBD1 | - | TGTGCCAGCAGTCGCGGGACAGGGGCAACTGAAGCTTTCTTT | CASSRGTGATEAFF
TRBJ1-1 | TRBV28 | - | - | TGTGCCAGCAGTTTATTTACAGGGATAGTAAGCACTGAAGCTTTCTTT | CASSLFTGIVSTEAFF
TRBJ1-2 | TRBV28 | TRBD1 | once | TGTGCCAGCAGCCCCCCCCGGCAGGGGGACAGTGGCTACACCTTC | CASSPPRQGDSGYTF
TRBJ2-7 | TRBV7-8 | - | - | TGTGCCAGCAGCTTATGGGGAGGACAGGCGTATAGCTACGAGCAGTACTTC | CASSLWGGQAYSYEQYF
TRBJ1-1 | TRBV27 | - | few | TGTGCCAGCAGTCTCGCCCGGGGGACTGAAGCTTTCTTT | CASSLARGTEAFF
TRBJ1-1 | TRBV6-6 | TRBD1 | - | TGTGCCAGCACCCAAAGCCGGCAGGGGGCCGAGGCTTTCTTT | CASTQSRQGAEAFF
TRBJ2-5 | TRBV27 | TRBD1 | - | TGTGCCAGCGGGAGACAGGGGTCCACGACCCAGTACTTC | CASGRQGSTTQYF
TRBJ2-7 | TRBV28 | TRBD1 | - | TGTGCCAGCATAAGGACAGGCGGCTCCTACGAGCAGTACTTC | CASIRTGGSYEQYF
TRBJ1-1 | TRBV11-2 | - | - | TGTGCCAGCAGCTTAAAGCCAACCTATAGCGGTGACACTGAAGCTTTCTTT | CASSLKPTYSGDTEAFF
TRBJ2-2 | TRBV5-1 | - | few | TGCGCCAGCAGCTTGTTACAAGGACTTAACACCGGGGAGCTGTTTTTT | CASSLLQGLNTGELFF
TRBJ2-3 | TRBV6-5 | TRBD1 | - | TGTGCCAGCAGTTACTCCAGACAGGGACCCACAGATACGCAGTATTTT | CASSYSRQGPTDTQYF
TRBJ2-6 | TRBV11-2 | - | few | TGTGCCAGCAGCCCTAGGGGTGCGGGGGCCAACGTCCTGACTTTC | CASSPRGAGANVLTF